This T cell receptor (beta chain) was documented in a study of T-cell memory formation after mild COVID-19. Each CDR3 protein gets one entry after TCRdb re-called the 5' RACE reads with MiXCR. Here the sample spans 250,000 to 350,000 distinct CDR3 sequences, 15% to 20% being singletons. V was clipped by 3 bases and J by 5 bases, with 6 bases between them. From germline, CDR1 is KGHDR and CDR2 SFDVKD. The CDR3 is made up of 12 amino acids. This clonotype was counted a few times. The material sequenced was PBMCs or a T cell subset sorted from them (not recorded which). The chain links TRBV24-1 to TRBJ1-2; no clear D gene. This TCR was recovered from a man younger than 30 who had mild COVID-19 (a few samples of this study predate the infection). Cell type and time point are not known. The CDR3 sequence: CATSDGRYGYTF. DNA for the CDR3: TGTGCCACCAGTGATGGTAGATATGGCTACACCTTC.